This paragraph covers one TCR beta chain sequence. The antigen is undetermined. Here immunoSEQ multiplex PCR was the method, and the copy in TCRdb shows in-frame clones only, minus some. The data contain 90,000 to 110,000 clones, around 89% of them singletons. This sample stems from a study of T cell responses to AZD1222 COVID-19 vaccine. Turning to the study itself: Researchers grouped second doses given at about 4 or about 12 weeks into one pool.

This CDR3 contains 14 residues. Trimming pared 5 bases from V and 6 bases from J, leaving 11 bases between. CDR1 and CDR2 from the germline V gene are MNHEY and SVGAGI. Overall study results and limits: Sampling that yielded the repertoires occurred only after the peak T cell response. At study baseline, merely several AZD1222 recipients were seropositive.

The sequence was obtained from an adult in good health. This rearrangement joins TRBV6-5 to TRBJ1-6; possible D gene TRBD1, 5 bases. The sequencing here drew on peripheral blood, taken on day 0 of AZD1222 vaccination. The CDR3 DNA is TGTGCCAGCAGTCCGGGACTTCCTAATTCACCCCTCCACTTT. It translates to CASSPGLPNSPLHF.